This TCR beta chain was identified during a study of shared T cell receptors in the human thymus. Measured with immunoSEQ multiplex PCR; TCRdb has only the in-frame clones, and not every one. This table holds more than 550,000 clones, roughly 85% found once. These records were also assigned to another study, of human thymus T cells.

The sequence was collected from a girl under three years old with a congenital heart defect. What was sequenced was thymocytes.

CDR3 in DNA: TGTGCCGGCGGATACTCTAGTAATGGCTCACAAGAGACCCAGTACTTC. Translation: CAGGYSSNGSQETQYF. This sequence joins TRBV2 and TRBJ2-5; no reliable D call. Per the germline V gene, CDR1 is SNHLY and CDR2 is FYNNEI. The CDR3 contains 16 residues. Trimming removed 11 bases at V and 2 bases at J, with 24 bases between.